The 13 T cell receptor beta chains given below trace back to one sample, sequenced in a study of chemoradiotherapy in HPV16-positive cancers. Clones were sequenced by immunoSEQ multiplex PCR, and TCRdb holds only the in-frame ones, with some missing. The repertoire holds 30,000 to 35,000 clones, with 80% to 90% as singletons. The sample in question was blood, obtained from a patient who underwent chemoradiotherapy. Source of these receptors: a human donor with HPV-associated anogenital cancer.

The chain carries TRBV7-9 and TRBJ2-3; D not certain. V lost 1 base, J lost 4 bases, and 12 bases lay in between. The CDR3 spans 15 residues. The germline V gene encodes CDR1 SEHNR and CDR2 FQNEAQ (reference sequence). The CDR3 DNA follows: TGTGCCAGCAGCTTAGTTGGGAATGGGGCAGATACGCAGTATTTT. Amino acid sequence: CASSLVGNGADTQYF. Complete variable domain (other parts from reference TRBV7-9 and TRBJ2-3): DTGVSQNPRHKITKRGQNVTFRCDPISEHNRLYWYRQTLGQGPEFLTYFQNEAQLEKSRLLSDRFSAERPKGSFSTLEIQRTEQGDSAMYLCASSLVGNGADTQYFGPGTRLTVL.

This rearrangement joins TRBV18 to TRBJ1-6; D possibly corresponds to TRBD1 (5 bases). Germline V gives CDR1 KGHSH, CDR2 LQKENI. The CDR3 contains 16 residues. Trimming removed 0 bases from V and 6 bases from J, with 12 bases in between. The CDR3 loop reads CASSPPWGDSNSPLHF. CDR3 nucleotides: TGTGCCAGCTCACCACCGTGGGGGGACTCTAATTCACCCCTCCACTTT. The whole variable domain, filled in from reference TRBV18 and TRBJ1-6, reads NAGVMQNPRHLVRRRGQEARLRCSPMKGHSHVYWYRQLPEEGLKFMVYLQKENIIDESGMPKERFSAEFPKEGPSILRIQQVVRGDSAAYFCASSPPWGDSNSPLHFGNGTRLTVT.

J is TRBJ1-3 and V is TRBV5-1; D perhaps matches TRBD1 (5 bases). The CDR3 sequence is 17 residues long. Per the germline V gene, CDR1 is SGHRS and CDR2 is YFSETQ. Trimming removed 4 bases from V and 0 bases from J, with 17 bases in between. Here the CDR3 DNA reads TGCGCCAGCAGCGTTGGGGGAGGCGGGAGCTCTGGAAACACCATATATTTT. This translates into CASSVGGGGSSGNTIYF.

The chain uses TRBV27 and TRBJ1-2, with TRBD1 matching 8 bases. V lost 5 bases, J lost 4 bases, and 3 bases stayed unmatched. Germline loops: CDR1 MNHEY, CDR2 SMNVEV (reference sequence). CDR3 length: 13 amino acids. The CDR3 loop reads CASSTDRGYGYTF. The CDR3 DNA is TGTGCCAGCAGTACCGACAGGGGCTATGGCTACACCTTC.

This clone appeared a single time. V usage is TRBV28 and J usage is TRBJ2-7; 7 bases match TRBD2. Germline V CDR1 and CDR2: MDHEN, SYDVKM. The junction had 10 bases not matched to a gene; V was cut back by 1 base and J by 7 bases. The CDR3 length is 15 residues. The CDR3 sequence: CASSLFRRVGGEQYF. CDR3 bases: TGTGCCAGCAGTTTATTTCGACGAGTCGGGGGGGAGCAGTACTTC.

The V gene is TRBV2, the J gene TRBJ1-4; no definite D call. The CDR3 extends over 16 amino acids. Germline CDR1 and CDR2: SNHLY and FYNNEI. V shed 3 bases and J shed 5 bases, with 16 bases lying between them. The CDR3 here is CASSDRPRHPNEKLFF. CDR3 nucleotide sequence: TGTGCCAGCAGTGACCGCCCCAGGCACCCAAATGAAAAACTGTTTTTT.

The chain employs TRBV11-2 and TRBJ2-3; D perhaps matches TRBD1 (5 bases). This CDR3 spans 15 amino acids. Trimming took off 5 bases at V and 0 bases at J, with 12 bases between the two ends. Germline V gene data show CDR1 as SGHAT and CDR2 as FQNNGV. CDR3 in amino acids: CASSPDRASTDTQYF. The CDR3 coding sequence is TGTGCCAGCAGCCCCGACAGAGCAAGCACAGATACGCAGTATTTT.

Turning to this clone: One junction end disagrees with the germline gene, perhaps due to a read error. The rearrangement uses TRBV6-1 and TRBJ1-2; D is possibly TRBD1 (5 bases). Per the germline V gene, CDR1 is MNHNS and CDR2 is SASEGT. CDR3 length: 15 residues. This chain's CDR3 is CANSEVGVSNYGYTF. The DNA for the CDR3 is TGTGCCAACAGTGAAGTGGGGGTTTCTAACTATGGCTACACCTTC.

This clone was counted between two and nine times. The rearrangement uses TRBV6-5 and TRBJ2-3; 7 nucleotides match TRBD1. The CDR3 covers 15 residues. Germline V CDR1 and CDR2: MNHEY, SVGAGI. V lost 0 bases and J lost 2; bases outside the gene matches: 2. CDR3 coding DNA: TGTGCCAGCAGTTACTCGGGACAGATCACAGATACGCAGTATTTT. It translates to CASSYSGQITDTQYF.

The genes are TRBV4-1 and TRBJ2-5; D possibly matches TRBD1 or TRBD2 (6 bases each). CDR1 and CDR2 from the germline V gene are MGHRA and YSYEKL. V lost 2 bases and J 2 bases, leaving 9 bases between the germline ends. The CDR3 sequence is 14 residues long. DNA for the CDR3: TGCGCCAGCAGCCAAACAGGGAGGCAAGAGACCCAGTACTTC. Translated: CASSQTGRQETQYF.

Comments on this clone: Other DNA sequences of this sample code for an identical CDR3. CDR3 in DNA: TGCGCCAGCAGCCTAGGCCTTACCCAGGGTGGGGGCTACACCTTC. Translation gives CASSLGLTQGGGYTF. This chain joins TRBV4-1 and TRBJ1-2, with a weak D call TRBD1 (5 bases). The CDR3 totals 15 residues. Trimming left V 4 bases short and J 8 bases short, with 20 bases between. Germline assignment: CDR1 MGHRA and CDR2 YSYEKL.

The chain has TRBV28 and TRBJ1-4, with TRBD1 as a possible D gene (6 bases). V shed 4 bases and J shed 2 bases, with 11 bases lying between them. The CDR3 contains 15 residues. Germline V CDR1 and CDR2: MDHEN, SYDVKM. The CDR3 sequence is CASSSTGFTNEKLFF. For the CDR3, the DNA is TGTGCCAGCAGTTCCACAGGGTTTACTAATGAAAAACTGTTTTTT.

CDR3 bases: TGTGCCAGCTCAACCTCACAGGACCCGAACTATGGCTACACCTTC. Amino acid sequence: CASSTSQDPNYGYTF. This chain links TRBV18 with TRBJ1-2; D is possibly TRBD1 (5 bases). The V gene lost 5 bases and the J gene lost 2 bases, with 15 bases spanning the gap. Germline V lookup: CDR1 KGHSH, CDR2 LQKENI. The CDR3 consists of 15 residues. The entire variable domain, with the rest obtained from reference TRBV18 and TRBJ1-2, is as follows: NAGVMQNPRHLVRRRGQEARLRCSPMKGHSHVYWYRQLPEEGLKFMVYLQKENIIDESGMPKERFSAEFPKEGPSILRIQQVVRGDSAAYFCASSTSQDPNYGYTFGSGTRLTVV.